The clone carrying this T cell receptor beta chain has just a few counts. Its antigen is currently unknown. CDR1 GTSNPN and CDR2 SVGIG come from the germline V gene (reference sequence). Unmatched junction bases numbered 2, after V lost 2 bases and J lost 2 bases. The CDR3 is made up of 14 amino acids. This sample stems from a study of cytomegalovirus exposure and HLA in healthy donors. Study information: Roughly 85 million unique TCRs from HLA-typed donors made up an early data release. Study observations and caveats: Cytomegalovirus-associated TCR beta chains were listed, numbering 164.

Vbeta (60) and Jbeta (13) primers were used in the PCR. Original methodology: Around 11 million shared chains were among the approximately 82 million unique TCR beta chains that a later analysis counted. Using immunoSEQ multiplex PCR, the repertoire was profiled, and TCRdb retains in-frame clones only, with some absent. V and J calls and clone size are those listed in that table; D and trimming were worked out from the DNA. Of around 120,000 clones listed, roughly 80% are singletons. J is TRBJ1-1 and V is TRBV30; 10 bases align to TRBD1. The source material was PBMCs. The sequence was collected from a man between 60 and 75 years old in good health and CMV-seropositive. CDR3 protein: CAWSRDRGNTEAFF. The CDR3 DNA reads as TGTGCCTGGAGTCGGGACAGGGGTAACACTGAAGCTTTCTTT.